The clone carrying this T cell receptor (beta chain) was counted between two and nine times. The data originate from a study of CDR3 diversity in severe acne. A single record per CDR3 protein comes from TCRdb applying MiXCR to the PCR reads. This repertoire shows around 83,000 distinct CDR3 sequences, 45% to 50% found once; its top ten account for approximately 10%. Sequenced material: blood. The sequence was collected from a male donor with severe acne vulgaris.

CDR3 protein: CASSPQPYGEETQYF. The CDR3, as DNA: TGTGCCAGCAGCCCGCAGCCATACGGAGAAGAGACCCAGTACTTC. The rearrangement links TRBV3-1 to TRBJ2-5; D uncertain. The V gene lost 4 bases and the J gene lost 3 bases, with 15 bases spanning the gap. The germline V gene encodes CDR1 LGHDT and CDR2 YNNKEL (reference sequence). This CDR3 region has 15 residues.